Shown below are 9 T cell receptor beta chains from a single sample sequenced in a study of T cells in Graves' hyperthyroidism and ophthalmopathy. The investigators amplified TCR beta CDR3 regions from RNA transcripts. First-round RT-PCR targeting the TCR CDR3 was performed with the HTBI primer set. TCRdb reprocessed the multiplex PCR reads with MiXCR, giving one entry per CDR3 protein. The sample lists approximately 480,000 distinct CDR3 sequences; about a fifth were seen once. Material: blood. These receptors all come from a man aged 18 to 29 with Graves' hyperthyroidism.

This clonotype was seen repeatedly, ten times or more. CDR3 sequence (DNA): TGTGCCAGCATTATGGTTCCGGGCACTGAAGCTTTCTTT. It yields the protein CASIMVPGTEAFF. This rearrangement joins TRBV6-5 to TRBJ1-1; D ambiguous. Germline CDR1 MNHEY, CDR2 SVGAGI. The CDR3 sequence is 13 residues long. V lost 7 bases and J 4 bases, leaving 13 bases between the germline ends.

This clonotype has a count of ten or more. The CDR3 DNA reads as TGTGCCAGCAGCTTGTCCATGAGCGGGAACAATCAGCCCCAGCATTTT. Translation: CASSLSMSGNNQPQHF. V and J are TRBV5-5 and TRBJ1-5, with D hard to call. From germline, CDR1 is SGHKS and CDR2 YYEKEE (reference sequence). V was trimmed by 1 base and J by 3 bases, leaving 14 bases between them. This CDR3 has 16 amino acids. Looking up the rest from reference TRBV5-5 and TRBJ1-5 gives the full variable domain: DAGVTQSPTHLIKTRGQQVTLRCSPISGHKSVSWYQQVLGQGPQFIFQYYEKEERGRGNFPDRFSARQFPNYSSELNVNALLLGDSALYLCASSLSMSGNNQPQHFGDGTRLSIL.

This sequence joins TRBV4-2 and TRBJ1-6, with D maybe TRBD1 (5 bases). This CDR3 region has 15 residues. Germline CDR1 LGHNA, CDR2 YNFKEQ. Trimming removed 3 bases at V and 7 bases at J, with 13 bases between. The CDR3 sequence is CASSQGGLANSPLHF. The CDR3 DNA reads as TGTGCCAGCAGCCAGGGGGGACTGGCCAATTCACCCCTCCACTTT.

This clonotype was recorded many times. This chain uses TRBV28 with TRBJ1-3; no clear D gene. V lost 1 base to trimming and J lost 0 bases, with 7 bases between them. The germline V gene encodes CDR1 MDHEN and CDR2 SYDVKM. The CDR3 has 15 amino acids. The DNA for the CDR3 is TGTGCCAGCAGTTTATCTCCGGGCTCTGGAAACACCATATATTTT. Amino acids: CASSLSPGSGNTIYF.

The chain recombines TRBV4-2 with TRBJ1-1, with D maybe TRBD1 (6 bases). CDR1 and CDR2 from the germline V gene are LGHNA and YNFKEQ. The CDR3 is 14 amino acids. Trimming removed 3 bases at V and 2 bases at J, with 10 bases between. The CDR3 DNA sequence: TGTGCCAGCAGCCAGACAGGTTTCAACACTGAAGCTTTCTTT. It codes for CASSQTGFNTEAFF.

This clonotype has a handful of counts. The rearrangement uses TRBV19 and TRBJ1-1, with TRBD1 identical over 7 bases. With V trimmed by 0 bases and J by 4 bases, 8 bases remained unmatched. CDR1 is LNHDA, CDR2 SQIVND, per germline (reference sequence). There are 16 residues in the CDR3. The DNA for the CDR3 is TGTGCCAGTAGTATAGATCAGGGGGGCTTGGGCACTGAAGCTTTCTTT. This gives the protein CASSIDQGGLGTEAFF.

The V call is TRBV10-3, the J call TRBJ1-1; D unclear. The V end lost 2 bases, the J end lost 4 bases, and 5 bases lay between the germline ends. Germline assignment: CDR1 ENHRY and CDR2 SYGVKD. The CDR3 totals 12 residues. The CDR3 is CAISEGSTEAFF. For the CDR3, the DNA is TGTGCCATCAGTGAGGGTTCCACTGAAGCTTTCTTT.

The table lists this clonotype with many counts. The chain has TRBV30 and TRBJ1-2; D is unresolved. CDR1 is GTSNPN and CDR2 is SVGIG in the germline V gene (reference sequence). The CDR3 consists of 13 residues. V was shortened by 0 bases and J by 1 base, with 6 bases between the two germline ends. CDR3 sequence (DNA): TGTGCCTGGAGTGTAGGGCGTAACTATGGCTACACCTTC. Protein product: CAWSVGRNYGYTF.

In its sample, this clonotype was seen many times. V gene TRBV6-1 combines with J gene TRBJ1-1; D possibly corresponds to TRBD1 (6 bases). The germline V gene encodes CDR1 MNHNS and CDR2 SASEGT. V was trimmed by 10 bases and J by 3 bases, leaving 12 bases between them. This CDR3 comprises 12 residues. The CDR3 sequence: CATEKGDTEAFF. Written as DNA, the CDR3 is TGTGCCACCGAGAAGGGGGACACTGAAGCTTTCTTT.